This entry is about one T cell receptor (beta chain). Its target is not known. This sample is part of a study of CD8 T cells in Susac syndrome. Across the study: The sequenced Susac syndrome patients included about six who had clinically active disease and roughly 8 who were in remission. Patients with Susac syndrome, at blood draw, were therapy-naive, on corticosteroids, or on intravenous immunoglobulin alone.

Study-wide findings and caveats: The CD4+ T cell repertoires of Susac syndrome were found to show no clonal expansion.

With random hexamers, reverse transcription was performed on roughly 0.5 to 1 ug of RNA. Coverage of TCR beta CDR3 amplification by immunoSEQ multiplex PCR extended to 54 Vbeta and 13 Jbeta. TCRdb itself ran the immunoSEQ multiplex PCR reads through MiXCR, one entry per CDR3 protein. Counted here are 95,000 to 150,000 distinct CDR3 sequences, nearly 96% occurring once; the ten biggest clones make up about 0.13%. The germline CDR1 and CDR2 sequences are DFQATT and SNEGSKA (reference sequence). Trimming removed 6 bases at V and 4 bases at J, with 6 bases between. This CDR3 comprises 11 residues. The specimen sequenced was CD4+ T cells from PBMCs. This sequence originates from a human donor with Susac syndrome. The rearrangement links TRBV20-1 to TRBJ1-4; no clear D. CDR3 sequence: CSAPINEKLFF. As DNA, the CDR3 is TGCAGTGCACCCATTAATGAAAAACTGTTTTTT.